The clone carrying this T cell receptor beta chain showed up many times. These data come from a study of human T cells and chemical hapten exposure. V dropped 5 bases and J dropped 9; count of bases not matched to a gene: 23. CDR1 and CDR2 from the germline V gene are MNHEY and SVGAGI. CDR3 length: 18 amino acids. Individual cDNA molecules each carried unique molecular identifiers attached by the library. TCRdb itself ran the RACE reads through MiXCR, one entry per CDR3 protein. The sample consists of tens of thousands of distinct CDR3 sequences, about 9.4% of them appearing once. Sample time point: patch test 1, 2 weeks after DPC sensitization. Indicated treatment: therapeutic diphenylcyclopropenone sensitization with weekly scalp DPC. Every donor had alopecia and was 18 to 70 years old; all were suitable for DPC.

The receptor's source is a woman aged 45-65 years with alopecia areata. Some clones in this sample may be carry-over from other donors' samples. The J gene is TRBJ2-7, the V gene TRBV6-5; 9 positions agree with TRBD2. The sequences come from whole blood, collected in connection with sensitization to the hapten diphenylcyclopropenone (DPC). This CDR3 reads CASSLTPGKAGGNLRQYF. The CDR3 DNA sequence: TGTGCCAGCAGTCTCACTCCAGGAAAAGCGGGAGGAAACCTTCGGCAGTACTTC.